This T cell receptor beta chain came from a study of blood T cell repertoires in COVID-19. At the level of the study: Researchers got acute and convalescent COVID-19 samples from the United States, Italy and Spain. The cDNA or gDNA used as material had been derived from T cells, B-cell-depleted T cells, or PBMCs.

Germline loops: CDR1 GTSNPN, CDR2 SVGIG (reference sequence). V trimming: 4 bases; J trimming: 3 bases; junction bases outside the gene matches: 3. This CDR3 has 13 amino acids. Some clones are missing from TCRdb's copy, which holds only in-frame ones; the method was immunoSEQ multiplex PCR. This table holds approximately 130,000 clones, about four fifths found once. What was sequenced was peripheral blood. The chain carries TRBV30 and TRBJ1-3; TRBD1 aligns across 7 bases. The sequence derives from a human donor in a cohort sampled during active COVID-19. The CDR3 nucleotides are TGTGCCTGGAACAGGGGTATTGGAAACACCATATATTTT. Translation: CAWNRGIGNTIYF.